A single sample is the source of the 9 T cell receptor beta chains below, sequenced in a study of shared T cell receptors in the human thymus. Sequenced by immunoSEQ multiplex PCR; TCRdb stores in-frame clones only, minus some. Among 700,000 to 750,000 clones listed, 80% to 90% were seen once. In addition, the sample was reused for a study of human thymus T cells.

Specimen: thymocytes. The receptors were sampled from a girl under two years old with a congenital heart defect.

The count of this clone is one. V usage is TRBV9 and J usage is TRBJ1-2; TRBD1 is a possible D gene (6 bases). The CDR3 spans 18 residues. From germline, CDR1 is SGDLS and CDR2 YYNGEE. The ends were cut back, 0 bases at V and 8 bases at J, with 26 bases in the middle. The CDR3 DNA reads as TGTGCCAGCAGCGTAGGGGGGAGGGGGGATTTCGCTATGCGGGGCTACACCTTC. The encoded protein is CASSVGGRGDFAMRGYTF.

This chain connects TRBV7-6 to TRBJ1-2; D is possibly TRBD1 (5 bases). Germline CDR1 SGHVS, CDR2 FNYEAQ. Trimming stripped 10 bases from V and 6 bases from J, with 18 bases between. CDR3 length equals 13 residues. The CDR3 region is CATRQRGFDGYTF. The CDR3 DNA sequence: TGTGCCACCCGACAGCGAGGTTTTGATGGCTACACCTTC.

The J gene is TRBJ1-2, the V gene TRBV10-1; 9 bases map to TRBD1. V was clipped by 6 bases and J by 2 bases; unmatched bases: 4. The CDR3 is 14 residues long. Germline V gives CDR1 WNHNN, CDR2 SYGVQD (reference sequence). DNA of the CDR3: TGCGCCAGCAGCCCGGGACAGGGAAACTATGGCTACACCTTC. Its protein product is CASSPGQGNYGYTF.

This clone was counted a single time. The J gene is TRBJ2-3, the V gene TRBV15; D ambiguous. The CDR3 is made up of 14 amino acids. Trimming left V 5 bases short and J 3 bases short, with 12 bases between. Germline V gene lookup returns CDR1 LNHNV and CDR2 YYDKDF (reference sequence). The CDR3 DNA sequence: TGTGCCACCAGCCCTACGGTCGGGACAGATACGCAGTATTTT. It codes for CATSPTVGTDTQYF.

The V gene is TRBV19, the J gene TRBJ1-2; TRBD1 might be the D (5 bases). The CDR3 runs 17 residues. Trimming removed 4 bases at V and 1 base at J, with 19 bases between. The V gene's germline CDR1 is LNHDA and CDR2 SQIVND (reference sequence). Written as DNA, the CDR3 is TGTGCCAGTAGTACCCGCGGACATCGGGAGGGTAACTATGGCTACACCTTC. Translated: CASSTRGHREGNYGYTF.

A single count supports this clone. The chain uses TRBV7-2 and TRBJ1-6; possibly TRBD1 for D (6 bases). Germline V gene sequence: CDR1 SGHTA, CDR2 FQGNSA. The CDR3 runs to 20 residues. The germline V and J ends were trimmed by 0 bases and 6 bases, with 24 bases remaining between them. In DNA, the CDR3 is TGTGCCAGCAGCTTAGCGACTGGCTCTGGGGGCGACGACCTTAATTCACCCCTCCACTTT. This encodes CASSLATGSGGDDLNSPLHF.

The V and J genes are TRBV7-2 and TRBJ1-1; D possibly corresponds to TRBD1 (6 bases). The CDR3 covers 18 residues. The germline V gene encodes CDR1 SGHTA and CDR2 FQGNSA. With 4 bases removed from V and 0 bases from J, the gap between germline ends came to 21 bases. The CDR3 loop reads CASSSPVGARRLNTEAFF. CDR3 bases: TGTGCCAGCAGCTCACCAGTGGGGGCTAGGCGTTTGAACACTGAAGCTTTCTTT.

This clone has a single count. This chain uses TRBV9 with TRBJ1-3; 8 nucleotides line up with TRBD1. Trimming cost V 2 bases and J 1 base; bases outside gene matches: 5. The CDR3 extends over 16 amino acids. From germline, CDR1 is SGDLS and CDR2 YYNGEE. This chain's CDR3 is CASSVGQGSSGNTIYF. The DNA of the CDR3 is TGTGCCAGCAGCGTCGGACAGGGATCTTCTGGAAACACCATATATTTT.

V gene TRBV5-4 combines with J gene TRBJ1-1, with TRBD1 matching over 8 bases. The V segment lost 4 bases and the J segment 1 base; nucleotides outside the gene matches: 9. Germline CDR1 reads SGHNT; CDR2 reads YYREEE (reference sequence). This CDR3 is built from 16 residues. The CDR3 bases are TGTGCCAGCAGCCAGGGGGGGACAGGCAGGAACACTGAAGCTTTCTTT. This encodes CASSQGGTGRNTEAFF.